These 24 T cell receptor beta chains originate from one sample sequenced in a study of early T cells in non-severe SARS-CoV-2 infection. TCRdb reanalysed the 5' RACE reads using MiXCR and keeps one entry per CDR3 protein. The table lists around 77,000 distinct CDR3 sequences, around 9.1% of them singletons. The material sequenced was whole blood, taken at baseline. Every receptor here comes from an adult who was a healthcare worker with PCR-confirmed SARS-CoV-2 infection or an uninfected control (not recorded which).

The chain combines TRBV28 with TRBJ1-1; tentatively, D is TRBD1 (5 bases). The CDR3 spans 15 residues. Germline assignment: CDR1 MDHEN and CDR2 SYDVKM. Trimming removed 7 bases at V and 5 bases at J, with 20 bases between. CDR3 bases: TGTGCCAGCACCCTCGCAGGGTCAATTTGGACTGAAGCTTTCTTT. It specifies CASTLAGSIWTEAFF.

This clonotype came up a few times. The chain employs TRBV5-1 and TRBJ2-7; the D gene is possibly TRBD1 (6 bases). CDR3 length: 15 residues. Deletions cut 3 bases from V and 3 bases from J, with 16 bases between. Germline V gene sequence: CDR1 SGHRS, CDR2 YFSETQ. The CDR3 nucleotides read TGCGCCAGCAGCTCAACAGGGTCCAAAATCTACGAGCAGTACTTC. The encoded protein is CASSSTGSKIYEQYF.

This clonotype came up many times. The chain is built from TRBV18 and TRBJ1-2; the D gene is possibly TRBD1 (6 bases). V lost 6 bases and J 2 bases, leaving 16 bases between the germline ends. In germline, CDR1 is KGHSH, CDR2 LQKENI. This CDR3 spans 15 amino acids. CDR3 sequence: CASSPTGNINYGYTF. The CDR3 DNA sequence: TGTGCCAGCTCCCCTACAGGGAATATAAACTATGGCTACACCTTC.

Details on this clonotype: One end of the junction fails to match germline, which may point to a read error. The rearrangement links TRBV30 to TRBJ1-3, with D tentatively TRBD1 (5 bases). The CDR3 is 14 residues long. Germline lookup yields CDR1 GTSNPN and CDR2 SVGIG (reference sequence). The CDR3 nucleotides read TGTGCCTGTCTGGGTAGGGACTCTGAAAACACCATATATTTT. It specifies CACLGRDSENTIYF.

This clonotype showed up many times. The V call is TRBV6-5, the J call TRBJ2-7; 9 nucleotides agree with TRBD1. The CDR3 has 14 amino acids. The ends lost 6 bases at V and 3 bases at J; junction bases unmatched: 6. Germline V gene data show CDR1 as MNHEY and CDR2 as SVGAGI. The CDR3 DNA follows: TGTGCCAGCAGCCCCGGGACAGGGTACTACGAGCAGTACTTC. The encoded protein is CASSPGTGYYEQYF.

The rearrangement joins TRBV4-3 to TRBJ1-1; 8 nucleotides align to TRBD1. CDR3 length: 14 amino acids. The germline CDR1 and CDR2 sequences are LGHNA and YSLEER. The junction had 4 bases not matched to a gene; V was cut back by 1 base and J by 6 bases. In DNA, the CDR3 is TGCGCCAGCAGCCAAGGGACAGGGACTGCTGAAGCTTTCTTT. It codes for CASSQGTGTAEAFF.

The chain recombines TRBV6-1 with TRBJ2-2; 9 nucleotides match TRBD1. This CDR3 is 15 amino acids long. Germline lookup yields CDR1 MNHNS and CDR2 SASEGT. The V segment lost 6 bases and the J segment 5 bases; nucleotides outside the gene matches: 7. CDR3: CASSQTGGTTGELFF. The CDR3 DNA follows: TGTGCCAGCAGCCAGACAGGGGGTACTACCGGGGAGCTGTTTTTT.

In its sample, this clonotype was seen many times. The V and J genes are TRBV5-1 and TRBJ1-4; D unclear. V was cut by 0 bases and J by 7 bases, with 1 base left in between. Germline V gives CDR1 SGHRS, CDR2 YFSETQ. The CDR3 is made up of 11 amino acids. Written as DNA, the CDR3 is TGCGCCAGCAGCTTGGGTGAAAAACTGTTTTTT. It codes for CASSLGEKLFF.

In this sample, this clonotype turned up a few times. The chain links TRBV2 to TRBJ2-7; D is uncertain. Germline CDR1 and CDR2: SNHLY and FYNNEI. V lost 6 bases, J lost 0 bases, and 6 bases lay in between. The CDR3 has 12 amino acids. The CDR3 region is CASRALSYEQYF. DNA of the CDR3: TGTGCCAGCAGGGCCCTCTCCTACGAGCAGTACTTC.

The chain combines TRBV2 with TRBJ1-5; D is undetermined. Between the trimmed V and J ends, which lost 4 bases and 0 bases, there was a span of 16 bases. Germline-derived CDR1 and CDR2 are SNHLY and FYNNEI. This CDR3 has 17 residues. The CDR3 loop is CASSAWNRRLSNQPQHF. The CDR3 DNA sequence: TGTGCCAGCAGTGCGTGGAACCGACGCCTTAGCAATCAGCCCCAGCATTTT. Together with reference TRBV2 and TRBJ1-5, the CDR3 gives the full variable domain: EPEVTQTPSHQVTQMGQEVILRCVPISNHLYFYWYRQILGQKVEFLVSFYNNEISEKSEIFDDQFSVERPDGSNFTLKIRSTKLEDSAMYFCASSAWNRRLSNQPQHFGDGTRLSIL.

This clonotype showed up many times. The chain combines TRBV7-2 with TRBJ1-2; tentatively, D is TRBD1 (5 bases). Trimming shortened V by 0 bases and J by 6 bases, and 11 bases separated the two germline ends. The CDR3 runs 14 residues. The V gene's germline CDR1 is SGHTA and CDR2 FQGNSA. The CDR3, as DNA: TGTGCCAGCAGCTTAGCTCAGGGAGGCAATGGCTACACCTTC. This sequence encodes CASSLAQGGNGYTF.

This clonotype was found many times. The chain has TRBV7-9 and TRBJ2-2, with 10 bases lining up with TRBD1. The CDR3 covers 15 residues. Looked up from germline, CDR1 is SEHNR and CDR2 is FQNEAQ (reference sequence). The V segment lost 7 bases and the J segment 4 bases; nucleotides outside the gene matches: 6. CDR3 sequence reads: CASTPDRGITGELFF. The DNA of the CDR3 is TGTGCCAGCACCCCGGACAGGGGGATCACCGGGGAGCTGTTTTTT.

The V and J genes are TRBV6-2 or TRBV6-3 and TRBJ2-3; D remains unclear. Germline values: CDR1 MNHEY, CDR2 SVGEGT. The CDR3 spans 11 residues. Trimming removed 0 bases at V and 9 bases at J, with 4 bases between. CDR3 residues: CASSYSATQYF. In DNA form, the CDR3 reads TGTGCCAGCAGTTACTCGGCCACGCAGTATTTT.

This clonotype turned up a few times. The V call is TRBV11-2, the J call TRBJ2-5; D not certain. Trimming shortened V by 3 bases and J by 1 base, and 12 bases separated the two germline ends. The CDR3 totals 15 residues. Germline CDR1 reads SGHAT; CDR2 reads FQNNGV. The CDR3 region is CASSFQNPAQETQYF. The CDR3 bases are TGTGCCAGCAGCTTCCAGAACCCAGCCCAAGAGACCCAGTACTTC.

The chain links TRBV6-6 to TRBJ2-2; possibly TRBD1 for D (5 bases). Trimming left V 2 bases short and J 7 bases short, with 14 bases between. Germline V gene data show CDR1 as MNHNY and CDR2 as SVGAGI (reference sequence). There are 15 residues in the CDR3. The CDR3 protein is CASSYGASQGGELFF. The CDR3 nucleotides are TGTGCCAGCAGTTACGGGGCTAGTCAGGGCGGGGAGCTGTTTTTT.

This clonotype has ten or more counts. The CDR3 protein is CASSVGASGGPEQYF. The CDR3 region has the DNA TGTGCCAGCAGCGTAGGGGCTAGCGGGGGGCCCGAGCAGTACTTC. The rearrangement uses TRBV9 and TRBJ2-7; 11 bases agree with TRBD2. V dropped 0 bases and J dropped 6; count of bases not matched to a gene: 5. This CDR3 has 15 residues. Per germline, CDR1 SGDLS and CDR2 YYNGEE.

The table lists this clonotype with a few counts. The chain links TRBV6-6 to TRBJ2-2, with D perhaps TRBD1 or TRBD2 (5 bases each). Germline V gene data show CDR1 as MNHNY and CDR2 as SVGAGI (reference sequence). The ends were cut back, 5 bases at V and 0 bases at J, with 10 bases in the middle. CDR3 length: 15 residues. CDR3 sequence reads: CASSPGRANTGELFF. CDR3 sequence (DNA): TGTGCCAGCAGTCCGGGACGGGCGAACACCGGGGAGCTGTTTTTT.

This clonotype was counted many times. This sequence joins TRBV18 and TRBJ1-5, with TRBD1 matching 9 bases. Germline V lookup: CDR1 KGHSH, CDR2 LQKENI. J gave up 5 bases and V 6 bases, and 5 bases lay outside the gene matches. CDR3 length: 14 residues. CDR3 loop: CASSRQGEDQPQHF. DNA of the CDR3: TGTGCCAGCTCTCGACAGGGGGAGGATCAGCCCCAGCATTTT.

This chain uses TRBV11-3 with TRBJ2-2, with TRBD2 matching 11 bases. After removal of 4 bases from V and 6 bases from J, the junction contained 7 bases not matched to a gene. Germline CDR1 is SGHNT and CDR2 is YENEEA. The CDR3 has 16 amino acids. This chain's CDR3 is CASSSPGLADAGELFF. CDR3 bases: TGTGCCAGCAGCTCCCCGGGACTAGCGGATGCCGGGGAGCTGTTTTTT.

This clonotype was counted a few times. This CDR3 is CASGIELLEAEAFF. CDR3 nucleotide sequence: TGTGCCAGCGGGATTGAACTTCTCGAGGCTGAAGCTTTCTTT. This rearrangement joins TRBV12-3 or TRBV12-4 to TRBJ1-1, with unresolved D. This CDR3 has 14 amino acids. V shed 8 bases and J shed 6 bases, with 19 bases lying between them.

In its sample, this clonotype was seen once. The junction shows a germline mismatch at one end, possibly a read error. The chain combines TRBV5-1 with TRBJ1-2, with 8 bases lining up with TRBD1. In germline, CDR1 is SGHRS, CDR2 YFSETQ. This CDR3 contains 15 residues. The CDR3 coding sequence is TGCGCCAGCAGCTTGGCGACAGGGGATGGCGATGGATACACCTTC. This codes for CASSLATGDGDGYTF.

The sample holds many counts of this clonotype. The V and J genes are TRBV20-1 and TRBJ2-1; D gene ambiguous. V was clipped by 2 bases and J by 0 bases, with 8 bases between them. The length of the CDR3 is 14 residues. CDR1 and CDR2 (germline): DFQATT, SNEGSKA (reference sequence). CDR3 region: CSARQVFSYNEQFF. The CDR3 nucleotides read TGCAGTGCTAGACAGGTCTTCTCCTACAATGAGCAGTTCTTC.

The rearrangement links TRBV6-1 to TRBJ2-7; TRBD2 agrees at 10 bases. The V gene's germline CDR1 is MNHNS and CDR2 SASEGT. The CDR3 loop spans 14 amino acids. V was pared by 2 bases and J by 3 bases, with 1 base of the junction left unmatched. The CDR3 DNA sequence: TGTGCCAGCAGTGAACTAGCGGGGGACTACGAGCAGTACTTC. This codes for CASSELAGDYEQYF.

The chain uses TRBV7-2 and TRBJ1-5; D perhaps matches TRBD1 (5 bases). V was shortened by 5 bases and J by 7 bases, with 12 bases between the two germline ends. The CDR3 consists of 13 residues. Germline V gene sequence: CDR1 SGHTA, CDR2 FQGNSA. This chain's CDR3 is CASSPQEGQPQHF. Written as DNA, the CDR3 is TGTGCCAGCAGCCCCCAAGAGGGGCAGCCCCAGCATTTT.